These 22 T cell receptor beta chains were sequenced from one sample in a study of T cell responses to AZD1222 COVID-19 vaccine (dated by TCRdb to 2020 to 2022). In light of the paper, this sample's time point label describes: about 28 days (+/-7) after the second vaccine dose. Library preparation employed the immunoSEQ multiplex PCR assay. This immuneACCESS table, as held by TCRdb, lists in-frame sequences with V and J called but not all clones. Of the missing ones, under half trace to an unresolved V gene in checked studies; the others have no known cause. For this sample there are approximately 150,000 clones; roughly nine tenths appear just once. The top ten clones comprise roughly 1.8% of the sample. This material consisted of peripheral blood, taken 28 days after the second AZD1222 dose. These receptors were collected from an adult who received the AZD1222 COVID-19 vaccine.

J is TRBJ2-1 and V is TRBV9; D perhaps matches TRBD2 (5 bases). The CDR3 spans 17 residues. Germline values: CDR1 SGDLS, CDR2 YYNGEE. Trimming took off 4 bases at V and 8 bases at J, with 25 bases between the two ends. CDR3 sequence: CASSPRRWPALGDEQFF. The DNA for the CDR3 is TGTGCCAGCAGCCCACGGCGGTGGCCCGCCCTCGGGGATGAGCAGTTCTTC.

This chain links TRBV3-1 (or the pseudogene TRBV3-2) with TRBJ1-4; D is uncertain. V dropped 0 bases and J dropped 8 bases, with 16 bases sitting between them. The CDR3 sequence is 16 residues long. CDR1 and CDR2 (germline): LGHDT, YNNKEL (reference sequence). The CDR3 DNA follows: TGTGCCAGCAGCCAAGACCTTATCCCAGGATACGAAAAACTGTTTTTT. Translating gives CASSQDLIPGYEKLFF.

The chain links TRBV24-1 to TRBJ2-7; 7 nucleotides line up with TRBD2. The CDR3 has 15 residues. The V segment lost 3 bases and the J segment 7 bases; nucleotides outside the gene matches: 11. The germline gives CDR1 KGHDR, CDR2 SFDVKD. The CDR3 is CATSDPTGGLGEQYF. The CDR3 nucleotides read TGTGCCACCAGTGATCCGACGGGAGGCTTGGGGGAGCAGTACTTC.

The chain has TRBV7-7 and TRBJ2-7; D is perhaps TRBD1 (7 bases). Germline V CDR1 and CDR2: SSHAT, FNYEAQ (reference sequence). Trimming took 2 bases from V and 1 from J, leaving 24 bases between them. The CDR3 is 19 residues long. The CDR3 protein is CASSLTGSAGGQKSYEQYF. In DNA, the CDR3 is TGTGCCAGCAGCTTAACTGGGAGCGCCGGGGGACAGAAATCCTACGAGCAGTACTTC.

J is TRBJ1-2 and V is TRBV27; TRBD1 agrees at 7 bases. V dropped 5 bases and J dropped 2; count of bases not matched to a gene: 11. The CDR3 consists of 16 residues. Germline-derived CDR1 and CDR2 are MNHEY and SMNVEV (reference sequence). The CDR3 DNA reads TGTGCCAGCAGTCCCGCCTCCCTGACAGGGAACTATGGCTACACCTTC. Its protein is CASSPASLTGNYGYTF.

The chain uses TRBV4-3 and TRBJ2-3; 8 nucleotides agree with TRBD2. Unmatched junction bases numbered 9, after V lost 2 bases and J lost 2 bases. CDR3 length: 17 amino acids. Germline assignment: CDR1 LGHNA and CDR2 YSLEER. The CDR3 loop is CASSQSRTSPSTDTQYF. The CDR3 region has the DNA TGCGCCAGCAGCCAATCGCGGACTAGCCCCTCCACAGATACGCAGTATTTT.

V is TRBV15 and J is TRBJ1-4, with D uncertain. Germline lookup yields CDR1 LNHNV and CDR2 YYDKDF (reference sequence). This CDR3 has 15 residues. Trimming left V 0 bases short and J 4 bases short, with 9 bases between. In DNA, the CDR3 is TGTGCCACCAGCAGAGATCAAGGGAATAATGAAAAACTGTTTTTT. Residues: CATSRDQGNNEKLFF.

This clone appeared a single time. This chain connects TRBV10-1 to TRBJ2-3; D gene unclear. CDR1 is WNHNN, CDR2 SYGVQD, per germline (reference sequence). V was pared by 3 bases and J by 5 bases, with 12 bases between. The CDR3 covers 14 residues. The CDR3 loop reads CASSDSSERDTQYF. CDR3 nucleotides: TGCGCCAGCAGTGATAGCTCGGAAAGAGATACGCAGTATTTT.

This rearrangement joins TRBV5-1 to TRBJ2-2; 9 positions agree with TRBD2. With 0 bases clipped from V and 6 bases from J, the junction kept 9 bases outside the gene matches. Per germline, CDR1 SGHRS and CDR2 YFSETQ. This CDR3 has 17 residues. CDR3 sequence: CASSLVPAGGFPGELFF. The CDR3 DNA reads as TGCGCCAGCAGCTTGGTTCCAGCGGGAGGTTTTCCCGGGGAGCTGTTTTTT.

The chain uses TRBV10-3 and TRBJ2-3, with D perhaps matching TRBD2 (5 bases). V was trimmed by 2 bases and J by 4 bases, leaving 16 bases between them. Germline V lookup: CDR1 ENHRY, CDR2 SYGVKD. The CDR3 length is 16 residues. This CDR3 is CAISEGLADGADTQYF. CDR3 bases: TGTGCCATCAGTGAGGGCCTAGCTGACGGGGCAGATACGCAGTATTTT.

The chain joins TRBV4-3 to TRBJ1-3, with D possibly being TRBD1 (6 bases). V dropped 0 bases and J dropped 3 bases, with 12 bases sitting between them. Per the germline V gene, CDR1 is LGHNA and CDR2 is YSLEER. This CDR3 comprises 16 residues. CDR3 protein: CASSQDQGGIGNTIYF. As DNA, the CDR3 is TGCGCCAGCAGCCAAGATCAAGGGGGTATTGGAAACACCATATATTTT.

This clone was counted once. V gene TRBV18 combines with J gene TRBJ2-5; a possible D gene is TRBD2 (5 bases). The germline V and J ends were trimmed by 3 bases and 4 bases, with 6 bases remaining between them. This CDR3 is built from 12 residues. Germline V gene data show CDR1 as KGHSH and CDR2 as LQKENI. The CDR3 region is CASSPEGETQYF. For the CDR3, the DNA is TGTGCCAGCTCACCCGAGGGAGAGACCCAGTACTTC.

This sequence joins TRBV28 and TRBJ2-1; 8 bases fit TRBD1. This CDR3 comprises 17 residues. Germline lookup yields CDR1 MDHEN and CDR2 SYDVKM. With V trimmed by 5 bases and J by 12 bases, 21 bases remained unmatched. This chain's CDR3 is CASSQPPDRGIKAVQFF. In DNA form, the CDR3 reads TGTGCCAGCAGTCAACCCCCTGACAGGGGCATTAAGGCGGTGCAGTTCTTC. Complete variable domain (other parts from reference TRBV28 and TRBJ2-1): DVKVTQSSRYLVKRTGEKVFLECVQDMDHENMFWYRQDPGLGLRLIYFSYDVKMKEKGDIPEGYSVSREKKERFSLILESASTNQTSMYLCASSQPPDRGIKAVQFFGPGTRLTVL.

V and J are TRBV4-1 and TRBJ2-3; 9 positions match TRBD2. Losses at the gene ends were 1 base for V and 3 bases for J; bases not matched to a gene: 8. This CDR3 is 17 amino acids long. Germline CDR1 and CDR2: MGHRA and YSYEKL. In DNA form, the CDR3 reads TGCGCCAGCAGCCAAGTTGGGACTAGCACTCGAACAGATACGCAGTATTTT. Protein: CASSQVGTSTRTDTQYF.

Of note for this clone: A read error may account for a junction end that differs from germline. This chain connects TRBV27 to TRBJ1-5; 7 nucleotides agree with TRBD1. Germline values: CDR1 MNHEY, CDR2 SMNVEV (reference sequence). The CDR3 consists of 14 residues. The CDR3 DNA is TGTGCCAGCAGTTTTGGGGACAGCAGTCAGCCCCAGCATTTT. Amino acid sequence: CASSFGDSSQPQHF.

The CDR3 protein is CATTPGGATQPQHF. The CDR3, as DNA: TGTGCCACCACCCCGGGGGGGGCGACTCAGCCCCAGCATTTT. The chain is built from TRBV15 and TRBJ1-5; perhaps TRBD1 as D (6 bases). V lost 7 bases to trimming and J lost 6 bases, with 16 bases between them. Germline values: CDR1 LNHNV, CDR2 YYDKDF (reference sequence). The CDR3 covers 14 residues. The full variable domain, rest sourced from reference TRBV15 and TRBJ1-5, is DAMVIQNPRYQVTQFGKPVTLSCSQTLNHNVMYWYQQKSSQAPKLLFHYYDKDFNNEADTPDNFQSRRPNTSFCFLDIRSPGLGDTAMYLCATTPGGATQPQHFGDGTRLSIL.

This clone was picked up one time. J is TRBJ1-5 and V is TRBV3-1 (or the pseudogene TRBV3-2); no clear D. The CDR3 has 14 amino acids. Germline values: CDR1 LGHDT, CDR2 YNNKEL (reference sequence). Trimming pared 0 bases from V and 6 bases from J, leaving 9 bases between. CDR3 loop: CASSQEGLGQPQHF. The CDR3 DNA follows: TGTGCCAGCAGCCAAGAGGGCCTGGGTCAGCCCCAGCATTTT.

This rearrangement joins TRBV4-3 to TRBJ2-7, with 10 bases identical to TRBD2. The CDR3 has 16 residues. Germline V CDR1 and CDR2: LGHNA, YSLEER. Trimming cost V 3 bases and J 1 base; bases outside gene matches: 6. The CDR3 protein is CASSQLAGVTSYEQYF. The DNA of the CDR3 is TGCGCCAGCAGCCAGCTAGCGGGGGTGACATCCTACGAGCAGTACTTC.

The chain combines TRBV6-5 with TRBJ1-2; D possibly corresponds to TRBD1 (5 bases). The CDR3 spans 14 residues. Germline CDR1 reads MNHEY; CDR2 reads SVGAGI. The ends were cut back, 4 bases at V and 6 bases at J, with 15 bases in the middle. CDR3 nucleotides: TGTGCCAGCAGTTTCCTCAGGGAAGAGGATGGCTACACCTTC. Translating gives CASSFLREEDGYTF.

This chain joins TRBV5-5 and TRBJ1-5; D uncertain. Trimming took 5 bases from V and 0 from J, leaving 12 bases between them. This CDR3 spans 15 amino acids. CDR1 SGHKS and CDR2 YYEKEE come from the germline V gene (reference sequence). The CDR3 coding sequence is TGTGCCAGCAGTCTAGGCAGAGGTAGCAATCAGCCCCAGCATTTT. Translation: CASSLGRGSNQPQHF. Full variable domain (outside the CDR3, taken from reference TRBV5-5 and TRBJ1-5): DAGVTQSPTHLIKTRGQQVTLRCSPISGHKSVSWYQQVLGQGPQFIFQYYEKEERGRGNFPDRFSARQFPNYSSELNVNALLLGDSALYLCASSLGRGSNQPQHFGDGTRLSIL.

The chain has TRBV30 and TRBJ2-5; D ambiguous. CDR1 and CDR2 from the germline V gene are GTSNPN and SVGIG (reference sequence). Trimming removed 2 bases at V and 2 bases at J, with 12 bases between. The CDR3 length is 14 residues. The CDR3 region is CAWSRASLQETQYF. CDR3 coding DNA: TGTGCCTGGAGTCGGGCTAGTTTACAAGAGACCCAGTACTTC.

There are a few counts of this clone. The gene calls are TRBV7-3 and TRBJ2-1; TRBD2 agrees at 8 bases. With 4 bases clipped from V and 0 bases from J, the junction kept 2 bases outside the gene matches. The CDR3 has 15 residues. The germline V gene encodes CDR1 SGHTA and CDR2 FQGTGA. The CDR3 loop reads CASSSLAGSYNEQFF. Written as DNA, the CDR3 is TGTGCCAGCAGCTCTCTAGCGGGCTCCTACAATGAGCAGTTCTTC.